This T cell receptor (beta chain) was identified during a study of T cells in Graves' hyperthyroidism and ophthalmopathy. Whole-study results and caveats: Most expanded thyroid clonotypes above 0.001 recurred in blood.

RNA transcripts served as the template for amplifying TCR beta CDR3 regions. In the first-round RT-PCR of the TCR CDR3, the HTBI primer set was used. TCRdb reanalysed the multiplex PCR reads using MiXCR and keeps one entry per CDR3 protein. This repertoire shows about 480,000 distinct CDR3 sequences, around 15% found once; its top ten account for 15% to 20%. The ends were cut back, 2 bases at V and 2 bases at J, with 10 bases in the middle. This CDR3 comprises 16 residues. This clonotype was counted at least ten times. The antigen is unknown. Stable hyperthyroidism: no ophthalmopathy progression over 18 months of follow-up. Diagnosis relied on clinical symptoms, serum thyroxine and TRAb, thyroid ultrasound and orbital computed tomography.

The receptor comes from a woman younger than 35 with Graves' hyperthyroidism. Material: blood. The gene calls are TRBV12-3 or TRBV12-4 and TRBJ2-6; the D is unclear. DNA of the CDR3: TGTGCCAGCAGTTTACCCCCTACGGCTGGGGCCAACGTCCTGACTTTC. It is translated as CASSLPPTAGANVLTF.